Listed below are T cell receptor beta chains from one sample, sequenced in a study of blood T cells in healthy people across ages. A single record per CDR3 protein comes from TCRdb applying MiXCR to the 5' RACE reads. This sample carries about 930,000 distinct CDR3 sequences, roughly 29% of them seen once, and the ten largest clones take roughly 10%. These data were also filed under a second study, of T cells of mothers and their children.

The sample comprised blood. The source of these receptors is a woman in her thirties or forties in good health. Both conserved end residues are trimmed from each CDR3. D genes are given only for firm matches.

D	V	length	CDR3
TRBD1	TRBV7-9	14	ASSLGGRGLSEKLF
TRBD1	TRBV27	10	ASTTGGYGYT
TRBD1	TRBV7-8	12	ACSSRTGSAEAF
.	TRBV20-1	10	SASFGEGGYT
TRBD1	TRBV29-1	14	SVNPRQGAMNTEAF
.	TRBV9	11	ASSAATSLVQF
.	TRBV5-1	13	ASSLFGRVNTEAF
.	TRBV4-1	14	ASSQAGGLLAYEQY
.	TRBV14	11	ASVGENTDTQY
.	TRBV27	14	ASRPKPNVWTDTQY
.	TRBV6-5	11	ASSQGEVETQY
.	TRBV6-1	12	ASSEPGIPDTQY
.	TRBV7-2	11	ASTATGRFEAF
.	TRBV3-1	10	ASSHVNTEAF
.	TRBV7-2	14	ASSLYSGSRYNEQF
TRBD2	TRBV27	16	ASSLTSGGADIENEQF
.	TRBV7-2	11	ASSLTQMETQY
TRBD1	TRBV2	12	ASRWTGLADTQY
TRBD1	TRBV12-3/TRBV12-4	11	ASSYRGLDEQY
.	TRBV7-9	12	ASSGPGKGNEQF
.	TRBV4-1	12	ASRGPLTNTEAF
.	TRBV7-9	14	ASSPRPGPGEEKLF
.	TRBV9	12	ASSAEGGTTEAF
TRBD1	TRBV6-6	12	ASIPLGTGVEAF
.	TRBV20-1	12	SASEGNSNQPQH
.	TRBV14	14	ASSQVHGQRPYEQY
TRBD1	TRBV5-1	13	ASSSVGTGGDEQY
TRBD2	TRBV5-1	13	ASSFGLAGQETQY
TRBD2	TRBV20-1	14	SAQPGLAGNYNEQF
.	TRBV5-1	13	ASSPRWGVGEKLF
TRBD1	TRBV5-1	13	ASSIGQGENEKLF
.	TRBV6-2/TRBV6-3	12	ASSYSYGSETQY
.	TRBV28	10	ASRVWGGGYT
TRBD1	TRBV4-1	17	ASSQYTGQGSAGANVLT
.	TRBV5-1	11	ASSQDTGNTIY
.	TRBV6-5	12	ASRTGDSHYGYT
.	TRBV5-1	14	AGSLAPGTSYNEQF
.	TRBV30	10	AWSVIVGGYT
.	TRBV4-3	13	ASSPGAGNSEGQF
TRBD1	TRBV19	13	ASSQATGVLLEQF
.	TRBV18	12	ASSLGGHAYEQY
.	TRBV2	16	ASSEARWGGLSYNEQF
TRBD1	TRBV19	13	ASSFIRDRNYEQY
.	TRBV5-1	13	ASSLRAGSTDTQY
.	TRBV6-5	13	ASSYRREGLRGYT
.	TRBV20-1	13	SARDARNRKNIQY
TRBD2	TRBV28	13	ASSASGGAADTQY
.	TRBV18	10	ASSPLRSELF
.	TRBV10-3	9	AIRETEKAF
.	TRBV29-1	14	SVEKGGHRSTDTQY
TRBD1	TRBV7-2	15	ASSSRTGSARMYEQY
.	TRBV7-9	14	ASSPAGRGEADTRY
.	TRBV28	11	ASSSSSSYEQY
.	TRBV28	13	ASSGDTTPSYEQY
TRBD2	TRBV2	13	ASSKTSGYTDTQY
.	TRBV5-6	17	ASSLAITWTEEYFYEQY
TRBD2	TRBV7-2	12	ASSLGSGEETQY